This TCR beta chain emerged from a study of blood T cell repertoires in COVID-19. Study information: Acute and convalescent COVID-19 samples came from the United States, Italy and Spain.

Profiled with immunoSEQ multiplex PCR; TCRdb holds only in-frame clones, not every one. The table has about 90,000 clones, roughly 80% seen once. The CDR3 is 15 amino acids. The J segment lost 7 bases and the V segment lost 5 bases, leaving 11 bases of the junction unmatched. Per the germline V gene, CDR1 is MNHEY and CDR2 is SVGEGT. The clonotype originates from a woman in her sixties or seventies with acute or convalescent COVID-19. Material for sequencing was peripheral blood. V is TRBV6-2 or TRBV6-3 and J is TRBJ2-7, with 10 bases matching TRBD2. The CDR3, as DNA: TGTGCCAGCAGTGCTGAAGCGGGAGGGCCATGGGAGCAGTACTTC. Translated: CASSAEAGGPWEQYF.